This is a list of T cell receptor beta chains from one sample in a study of blood T cell repertoires in COVID-19. Generated by immunoSEQ multiplex PCR, the TCRdb table keeps only in-frame clones and is missing some. The sample has around 180,000 clones; approximately 89% are singletons. Source material: peripheral blood. The source is a woman between 25 and 40 years old with acute or convalescent COVID-19. CDR3s include the opening cysteine and the closing phenylalanine or tryptophan. D genes are given only for firm matches. A clone size is listed for some rows: how often the clone was seen (once, few, many), or a class if it is expanded.

v_gene,abundance,d_gene,j_gene,CDR3aa,CDR3nt
TRBV18,-,TRBD2,TRBJ2-7,CASSPGRNSGRIRLSSYEQYF,TGTGCCAGCTCACCAGGTAGAAATAGCGGGAGAATTCGGCTTAGCTCCTACGAGCAGTACTTC
TRBV15,-,-,TRBJ1-4,CATSRGQGEKLFF,TGTGCCACCAGCAGAGGACAAGGTGAAAAACTGTTTTTT
TRBV29-1,once,TRBD1,TRBJ1-1,CSAWDSPNTEAFF,TGCAGCGCCTGGGACAGCCCCAACACTGAAGCTTTCTTT
TRBV18,-,TRBD1,TRBJ2-7,CASTRQGSDEQYF,TGTGCCAGCACCCGACAGGGGTCTGACGAGCAGTACTTC
TRBV9,-,-,TRBJ2-3,CASSVGGADTQYF,TGTGCCAGCAGCGTAGGCGGGGCAGATACGCAGTATTTT
TRBV5-5,few,TRBD1,TRBJ1-3,CASSLGLDRGITDTIYF,TGTGCCAGCAGCTTGGGCCTGGACAGGGGAATTACCGACACCATATATTTT
TRBV10-3,-,TRBD2,TRBJ2-7,CAISESGVSGTYEQYF,TGTGCCATCAGTGAGTCCGGTGTTAGCGGGACGTACGAGCAGTACTTC
TRBV2,few,TRBD1,TRBJ2-1,CASRYSGGEQFF,TGTGCCAGCAGGTACTCAGGGGGAGAGCAGTTCTTC
TRBV6-5,-,-,TRBJ1-6,CASGWGGPPLHF,TGTGCCAGCGGGTGGGGGGGACCACCCCTCCACTTT
TRBV27,-,-,TRBJ1-3,CASSSADRIGGNTIYF,TGTGCCAGCAGTTCAGCGGACAGAATCGGCGGAAACACCATATATTTT
TRBV6-5,-,-,TRBJ1-4,CASGPFATNEKLFF,TGTGCCAGCGGGCCGTTTGCAACTAATGAAAAACTGTTTTTT
TRBV2,-,TRBD1,TRBJ1-2,CASSQGTAIYGYTF,TGTGCCAGCAGCCAAGGGACAGCGATTTATGGCTACACCTTC
TRBV28,-,TRBD2,TRBJ2-7,CASSLCNREVCEQYF,TGTGCCAGCAGTTTATGCAATCGGGAGGTTTGCGAGCAGTACTTC
TRBV6-5,-,TRBD2,TRBJ2-2,CAGGELAGELFF,TGTGCCGGGGGGGAATTGGCCGGGGAGCTGTTTTTT
TRBV5-8,-,-,TRBJ2-2,CASRLSGTGELFF,TGTGCCAGCAGGCTGTCAGGTACCGGGGAGCTGTTTTTT
TRBV27,-,TRBD1,TRBJ1-2,CASSAGTGIYGYTF,TGTGCCAGCAGTGCCGGGACAGGGATCTATGGCTACACCTTC
TRBV7-2,-,TRBD1,TRBJ2-7,CASSLGDRGWKQYF,TGTGCCAGCAGCCTAGGGGACAGAGGCTGGAAGCAGTACTTC
TRBV9,-,TRBD1,TRBJ2-2,CASTRTGDTGELFF,TGTGCCTCCACGAGGACAGGAGACACCGGGGAGCTGTTTTTT
TRBV28,-,-,TRBJ1-1,CASSLPLNEAFF,TGTGCCAGCAGTTTACCCTTAAATGAAGCTTTCTTT
TRBV9,-,TRBD2,TRBJ2-1,CASSVGLAGVGSYNEQFF,TGTGCCAGCAGCGTAGGTCTAGCGGGAGTAGGCTCCTACAATGAGCAGTTCTTC
TRBV10-2,few,-,TRBJ1-2,CASSVSVNYGYTF,TGCGCCAGCAGTGTGAGCGTTAACTATGGCTACACCTTC
TRBV2,-,TRBD2,TRBJ2-7,CASLRPYGGRSYEQYF,TGTGCCAGTCTGCGGCCTTACGGGGGGAGGTCCTACGAGCAGTACTTC
TRBV18,-,-,TRBJ2-7,CASSPMGAYEQYF,TGTGCCAGCTCACCAATGGGAGCCTACGAGCAGTACTTC
TRBV30,-,-,TRBJ1-2,CARYGYTF,TGTGCCCGCTATGGCTACACCTTC
TRBV5-1,-,-,TRBJ2-5,CASSLGGEETQYF,TGCGCCAGCAGCTTGGGGGGCGAGGAGACCCAGTACTTC
TRBV5-1,-,TRBD1,TRBJ1-2,CASSLTGGNYGYTF,TGCGCCAGCAGCCTCACAGGGGGCAACTATGGCTACACCTTC
TRBV5-1,-,-,TRBJ2-3,CASSLDRGSTDTQYF,TGCGCCAGCAGCTTGGATCGGGGTAGCACAGATACGCAGTATTTT
TRBV6-2/TRBV6-3,-,TRBD1,TRBJ2-7,CASSRGNLYEQYF,TGTGCCAGCAGCAGGGGGAACTTGTACGAGCAGTACTTC
TRBV20-1,-,-,TRBJ2-1,CSYSSYNEQFF,TGCAGTTACAGCTCCTACAATGAGCAGTTCTTC
TRBV13,-,-,TRBJ2-3,CASSLYVGDTQYF,TGTGCCAGCAGCCTCTACGTTGGAGATACGCAGTATTTT
TRBV30,-,-,TRBJ2-5,CAWSAGIQETQYF,TGTGCCTGGAGTGCAGGGATCCAAGAGACCCAGTACTTC
TRBV3-1/TRBV3-2,-,TRBD1,TRBJ1-1,CASSPQGVQEAFF,TGTGCCAGCAGCCCTCAGGGGGTCCAGGAAGCTTTCTTT